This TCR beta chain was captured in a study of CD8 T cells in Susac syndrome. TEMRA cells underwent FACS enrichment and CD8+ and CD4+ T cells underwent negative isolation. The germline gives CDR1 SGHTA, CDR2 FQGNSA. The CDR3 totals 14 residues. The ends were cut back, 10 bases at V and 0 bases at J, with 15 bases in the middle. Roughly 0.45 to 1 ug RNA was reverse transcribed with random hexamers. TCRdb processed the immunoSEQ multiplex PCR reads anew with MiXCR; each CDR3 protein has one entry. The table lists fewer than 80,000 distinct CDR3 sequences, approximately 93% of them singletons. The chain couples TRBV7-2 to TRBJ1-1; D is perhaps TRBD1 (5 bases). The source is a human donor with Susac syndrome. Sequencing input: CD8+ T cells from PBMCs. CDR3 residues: CATSRGTMNTEAFF. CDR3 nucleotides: TGTGCCACCAGTCGGGGGACCATGAACACTGAAGCTTTCTTT. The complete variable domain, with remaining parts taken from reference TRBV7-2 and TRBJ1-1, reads GAGVSQSPSNKVTEKGKDVELRCDPISGHTALYWYRQSLGQGLEFLIYFQGNSAPDKSGLPSDRFSAERTGGSVSTLTIQRTQQEDSAVYLCATSRGTMNTEAFFGQGTRLTVV.